The sequence of this T cell receptor beta chain was determined in a study of T cells after yellow fever vaccination. Turning to the study itself: It was SMART-Seq v4 Ultra Low Input that prepared the fractions with low cell numbers.

Whole-study findings and limits: Among primary-vaccination clones, most reappeared after the booster, at roughly 95% for CD4 and roughly 88% for CD8. Abundant clonotypes from the bulk population could have been carried over as contaminants into FACS-sorted repertoires.

This clonotype was counted ten times or more. Its matching antigen is unknown. 5'RACE template switching produced TCR cDNA carrying a universal primer site and UMIs. Via MiXCR, TCRdb re-called the 5' RACE reads, giving one row per CDR3 protein. The profile shows around 250,000 distinct CDR3 sequences, about 5% of them singletons. The sequence derives from a man between 18 and 35 years old who received the YFV17D yellow fever vaccine. The input for sequencing was CD4+ T cells sorted from PBMCs, taken on the day of the yellow fever booster vaccination.

The CDR3 loop is CASSLGASGVTDTQYF. CDR3 DNA sequence: TGCGCCAGCAGCTTGGGGGCTAGCGGGGTCACAGATACGCAGTATTTT. The chain links TRBV5-1 to TRBJ2-3; TRBD2 matches at 9 bases. The germline CDR1 and CDR2 sequences are SGHRS and YFSETQ. This CDR3 has 16 amino acids. Germline trimming cut 0 bases from V and 2 bases from J; bases unmatched to any gene: 4.